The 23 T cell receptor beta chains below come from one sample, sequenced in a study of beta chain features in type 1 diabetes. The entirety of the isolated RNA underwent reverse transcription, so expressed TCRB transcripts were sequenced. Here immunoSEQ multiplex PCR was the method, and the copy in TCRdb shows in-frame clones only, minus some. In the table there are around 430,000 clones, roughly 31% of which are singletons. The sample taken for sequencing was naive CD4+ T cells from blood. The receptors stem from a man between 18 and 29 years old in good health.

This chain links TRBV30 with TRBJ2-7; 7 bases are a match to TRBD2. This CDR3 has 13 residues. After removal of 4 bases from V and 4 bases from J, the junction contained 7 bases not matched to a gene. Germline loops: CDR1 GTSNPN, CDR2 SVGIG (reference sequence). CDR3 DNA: TGTGCCTGGAAGGTAGCGGGCGTTTACGAGCAGTACTTC. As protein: CAWKVAGVYEQYF.

CDR3 in amino acids: CASRAGTAMPYEQYF. CDR3 DNA sequence: TGTGCCAGCAGAGCCGGGACCGCCATGCCCTACGAGCAGTACTTC. This sequence joins TRBV11-2 and TRBJ2-7; D is tentatively TRBD1 or TRBD2 (5 bases each). V lost 6 bases to trimming and J lost 2 bases, with 17 bases between them. The V gene's germline CDR1 is SGHAT and CDR2 FQNNGV. CDR3 length: 15 amino acids.

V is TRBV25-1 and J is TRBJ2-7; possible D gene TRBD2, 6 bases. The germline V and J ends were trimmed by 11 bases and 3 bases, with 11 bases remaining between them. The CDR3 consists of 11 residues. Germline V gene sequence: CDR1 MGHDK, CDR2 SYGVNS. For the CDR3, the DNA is TGTGCCGGGCTAGCGCTCTACGAGCAGTACTTC. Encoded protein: CAGLALYEQYF.

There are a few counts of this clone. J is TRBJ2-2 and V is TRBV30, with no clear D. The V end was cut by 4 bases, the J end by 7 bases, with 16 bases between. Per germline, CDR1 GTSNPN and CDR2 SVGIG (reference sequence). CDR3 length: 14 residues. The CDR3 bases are TGTGCCTGGACCCCACTCAATAGGGTCGGGGAGCTGTTTTTT. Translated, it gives CAWTPLNRVGELFF.

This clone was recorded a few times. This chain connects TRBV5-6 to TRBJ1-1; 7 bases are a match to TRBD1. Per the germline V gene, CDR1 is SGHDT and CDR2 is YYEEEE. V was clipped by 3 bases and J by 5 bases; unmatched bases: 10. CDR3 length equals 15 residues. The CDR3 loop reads CASSSTRQGRTEAFF. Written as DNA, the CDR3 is TGTGCCAGCAGCTCTACCCGACAGGGAAGGACTGAAGCTTTCTTT.

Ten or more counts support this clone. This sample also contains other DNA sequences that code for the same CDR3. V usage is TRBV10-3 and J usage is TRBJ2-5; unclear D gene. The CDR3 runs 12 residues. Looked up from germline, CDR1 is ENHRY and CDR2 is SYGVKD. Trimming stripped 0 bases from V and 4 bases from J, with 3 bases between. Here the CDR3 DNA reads TGTGCCATCAGTGAGTCGGGAGAGACCCAGTACTTC. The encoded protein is CAISESGETQYF.

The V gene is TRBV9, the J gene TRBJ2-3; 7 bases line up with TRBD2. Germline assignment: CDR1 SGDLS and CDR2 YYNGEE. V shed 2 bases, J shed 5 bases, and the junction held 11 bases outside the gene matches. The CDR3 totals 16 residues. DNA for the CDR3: TGTGCCAGCAGCGTGGTCGAGCGGGGCGTTTTAGATACGCAGTATTTT. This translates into CASSVVERGVLDTQYF.

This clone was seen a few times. CDR3 in amino acids: CASSLTSRTGYGYTF. CDR3 nucleotide sequence: TGTGCCAGCAGCCTAACCTCCCGGACGGGCTATGGCTACACCTTC. The V call is TRBV7-2, the J call TRBJ1-2; unclear D gene. V lost 5 bases and J 4 bases, leaving 17 bases between the germline ends. The germline gives CDR1 SGHTA, CDR2 FQGNSA. CDR3 size: 15 residues.

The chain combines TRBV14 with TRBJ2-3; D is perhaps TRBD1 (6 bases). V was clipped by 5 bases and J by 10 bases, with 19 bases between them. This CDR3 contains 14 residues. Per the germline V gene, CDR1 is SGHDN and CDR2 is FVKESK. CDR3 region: CASSFDTGSGAQYF. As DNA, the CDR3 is TGTGCCAGCAGCTTCGACACAGGGTCAGGTGCGCAGTATTTT.

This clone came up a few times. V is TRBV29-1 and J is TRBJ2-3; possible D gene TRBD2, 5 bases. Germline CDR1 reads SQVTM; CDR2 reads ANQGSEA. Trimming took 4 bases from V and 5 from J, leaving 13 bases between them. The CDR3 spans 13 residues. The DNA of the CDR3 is TGCAGCGTTGCTCGGCCAGCGGTAGATACGCAGTATTTT. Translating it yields CSVARPAVDTQYF.

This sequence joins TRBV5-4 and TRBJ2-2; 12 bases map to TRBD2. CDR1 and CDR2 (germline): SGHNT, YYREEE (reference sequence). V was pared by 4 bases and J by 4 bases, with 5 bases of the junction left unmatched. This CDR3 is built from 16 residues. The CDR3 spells CASSPRLAGATGELFF. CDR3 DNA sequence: TGTGCCAGCAGCCCGCGACTAGCGGGGGCCACCGGGGAGCTGTTTTTT. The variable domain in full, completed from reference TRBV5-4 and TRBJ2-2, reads ETGVTQSPTHLIKTRGQQVTLRCSSQSGHNTVSWYQQALGQGPQFIFQYYREEENGRGNFPPRFSGLQFPNYSSELNVNALELDDSALYLCASSPRLAGATGELFFGEGSRLTVL.

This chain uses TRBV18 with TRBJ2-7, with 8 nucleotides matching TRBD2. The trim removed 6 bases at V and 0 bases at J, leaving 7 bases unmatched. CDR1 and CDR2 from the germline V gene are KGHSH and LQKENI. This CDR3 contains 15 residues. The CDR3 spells CASSLLAVLSYEQYF. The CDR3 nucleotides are TGTGCCAGCTCTCTACTAGCGGTGCTCTCCTACGAGCAGTACTTC.

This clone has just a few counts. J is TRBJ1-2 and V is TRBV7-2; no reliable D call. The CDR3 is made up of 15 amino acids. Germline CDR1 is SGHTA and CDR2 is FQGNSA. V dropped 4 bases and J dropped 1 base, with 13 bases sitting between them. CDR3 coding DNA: TGTGCCAGCAGCTCAACCACAACGATTAACTATGGCTACACCTTC. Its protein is CASSSTTTINYGYTF.

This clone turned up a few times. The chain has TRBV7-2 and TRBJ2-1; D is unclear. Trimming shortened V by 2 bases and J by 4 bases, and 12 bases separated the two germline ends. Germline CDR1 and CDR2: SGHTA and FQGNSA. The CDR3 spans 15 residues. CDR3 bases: TGTGCCAGCAGCTTAACAGCAAAGGTTTACAATGAGCAGTTCTTC. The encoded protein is CASSLTAKVYNEQFF. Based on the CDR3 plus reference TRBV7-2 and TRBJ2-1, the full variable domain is GAGVSQSPSNKVTEKGKDVELRCDPISGHTALYWYRQSLGQGLEFLIYFQGNSAPDKSGLPSDRFSAERTGGSVSTLTIQRTQQEDSAVYLCASSLTAKVYNEQFFGPGTRLTVL.

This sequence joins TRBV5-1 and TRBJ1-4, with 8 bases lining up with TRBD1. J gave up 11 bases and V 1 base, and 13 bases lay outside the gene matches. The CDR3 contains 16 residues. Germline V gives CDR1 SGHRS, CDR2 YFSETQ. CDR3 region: CASSLQPDRVASKLFF. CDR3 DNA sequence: TGCGCCAGCAGCTTGCAACCGGACAGGGTGGCGTCTAAACTGTTTTTT.

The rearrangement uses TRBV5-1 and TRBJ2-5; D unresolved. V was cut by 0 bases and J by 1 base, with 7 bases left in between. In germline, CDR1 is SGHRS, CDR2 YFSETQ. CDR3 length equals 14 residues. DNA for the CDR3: TGCGCCAGCAGCTTGGGTCGGCGCCAAGAGACCCAGTACTTC. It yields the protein CASSLGRRQETQYF.

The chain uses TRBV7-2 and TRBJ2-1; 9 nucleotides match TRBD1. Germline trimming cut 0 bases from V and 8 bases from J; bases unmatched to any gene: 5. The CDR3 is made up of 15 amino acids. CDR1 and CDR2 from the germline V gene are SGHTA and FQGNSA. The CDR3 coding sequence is TGTGCCAGCAGCTTAGCCGGGACAGGGTATTATGAGCAGTTCTTC. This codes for CASSLAGTGYYEQFF.

CDR3 sequence reads: CASSFQGWNEQFF. The CDR3 DNA reads as TGTGCCAGCAGCTTCCAGGGTTGGAATGAGCAGTTCTTC. The chain employs TRBV9 and TRBJ2-1, with D possibly TRBD1 on 5 matching bases. This CDR3 comprises 13 residues. Looked up from germline, CDR1 is SGDLS and CDR2 is YYNGEE. V was clipped by 4 bases and J by 7 bases, with 12 bases between them.

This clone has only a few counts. CDR3 sequence: CASSTSDRDGYTF. The DNA for the CDR3 is TGCGCCAGCAGCACGTCGGACAGGGATGGCTACACCTTC. The chain carries TRBV5-1 and TRBJ1-2; 8 bases fit TRBD1. CDR3 length equals 13 residues. V was pared by 4 bases and J by 6 bases, with 5 bases of the junction left unmatched. The germline V gene has CDR1 SGHRS and CDR2 YFSETQ.

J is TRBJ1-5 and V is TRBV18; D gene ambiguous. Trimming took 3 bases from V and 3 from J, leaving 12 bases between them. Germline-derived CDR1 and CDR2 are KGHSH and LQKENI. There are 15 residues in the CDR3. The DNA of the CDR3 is TGTGCCAGCTCACCCTCGGCACGGCTCAATCAGCCCCAGCATTTT. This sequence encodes CASSPSARLNQPQHF.

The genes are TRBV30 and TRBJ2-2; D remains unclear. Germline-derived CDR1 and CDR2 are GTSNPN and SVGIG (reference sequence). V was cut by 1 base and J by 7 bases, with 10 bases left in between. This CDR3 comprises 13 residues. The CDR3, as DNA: TGTGCCTGGAGTGACCTGGGGATCGGGGAGCTGTTTTTT. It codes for CAWSDLGIGELFF.

This CDR3 is CASSPGGGGGRYNEQFF. CDR3 sequence (DNA): TGTGCCAGCAGCCCAGGGGGAGGTGGAGGCCGGTACAATGAGCAGTTCTTC. V gene TRBV4-2 combines with J gene TRBJ2-1; maybe TRBD1 (7 bases). Trimming removed 4 bases at V and 4 bases at J, with 20 bases between. Germline values: CDR1 LGHNA, CDR2 YNFKEQ. CDR3 length: 17 residues.

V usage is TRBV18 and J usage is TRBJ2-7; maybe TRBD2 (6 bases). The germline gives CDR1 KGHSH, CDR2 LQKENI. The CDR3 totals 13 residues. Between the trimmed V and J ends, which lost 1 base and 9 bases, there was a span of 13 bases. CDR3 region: CASSPQTTEGQYF. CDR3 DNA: TGTGCCAGCTCACCACAGACAACGGAGGGGCAGTACTTC.